What follows are 15 T cell receptor beta chains derived from one specimen sequenced in a study of CD8+CD57+ T cells in acquired aplastic anemia. Patients chosen for sequencing had CD8+CD57+ cells that had expanded, as shown by flow cytometry. CDR3 and TCR beta VDJ profiling relied on a genomic DNA template. TCRdb reanalysed the reads using MiXCR and keeps one entry per CDR3 protein. Among under 500,000 distinct CDR3 sequences listed, approximately 33% were seen once. The sequencing sample was made of sorted CD4+, CD8+, or CD8+CD57+ T cells (not recorded which) from PBMCs. These receptors all come from a human donor with aplastic anemia.

This clonotype has a single count. The CDR3 end shows no conserved phenylalanine or tryptophan, and so a read error is likely. The rearrangement joins TRBV5-6 to TRBJ1-2; 10 bases are a match to TRBD1. The CDR3 extends over 16 amino acids. Trimming took 2 bases from V and 9 from J; bases not matched to a gene: 13. Germline CDR1 reads SGHDT; CDR2 reads YYEEEE. The CDR3 DNA sequence: TGTGCCAGCAGCTTAACCGGGACAGGGGCCCCTGGTAGCTACACCCTC. Protein: CASSLTGTGAPGSYTL.

This clonotype was counted many times. This chain connects TRBV2 to TRBJ2-5; no clear D gene. This CDR3 has 12 amino acids. The V gene's germline CDR1 is SNHLY and CDR2 FYNNEI. V dropped 3 bases and J dropped 5 bases, with 7 bases sitting between them. CDR3 sequence: CASSDIEETQYF. In nucleotides, the CDR3 is TGTGCCAGCAGTGACATAGAGGAGACCCAGTACTTC.

The rearrangement links TRBV20-1 to TRBJ2-3, with TRBD2 matching 9 bases. V shed 0 bases and J 5 bases; nucleotides not matched to a gene: 6. The CDR3 totals 15 residues. The germline V gene encodes CDR1 DFQATT and CDR2 SNEGSKA (reference sequence). The chain's CDR3 is CSARDAGGPRDTQYF. CDR3 in DNA: TGCAGTGCTAGAGATGCGGGGGGGCCGAGAGATACGCAGTATTTT.

This clonotype has only a few counts. The gene calls are TRBV4-3 and TRBJ2-3, with D possibly being TRBD1 or TRBD2 (5 bases each). V dropped 1 base and J dropped 1 base, with 9 bases sitting between them. Germline V gives CDR1 LGHNA, CDR2 YSLEER. The CDR3 totals 15 residues. CDR3 in amino acids: CASSQGLGGTDTQYF. CDR3 DNA sequence: TGCGCCAGCAGCCAAGGGTTGGGGGGCACAGATACGCAGTATTTT.

This chain uses TRBV20-1 with TRBJ2-7; weak D call: TRBD1 (6 bases). CDR3 length equals 13 residues. The V end lost 3 bases, the J end lost 1 base, and 10 bases lay between the germline ends. Germline V CDR1 and CDR2: DFQATT, SNEGSKA (reference sequence). The CDR3 DNA is TGCAGTGCTAGGAAAGACAGGTCCTACGAGCAGTACTTC. It specifies CSARKDRSYEQYF.

This clonotype was observed many times. The genes are TRBV7-9 and TRBJ1-2; D not certain. The CDR3 totals 12 residues. The germline V gene encodes CDR1 SEHNR and CDR2 FQNEAQ (reference sequence). The V end was cut by 5 bases, the J end by 1 base, with 5 bases between. The CDR3, as DNA: TGTGCCAGCAGCGCCATTAACTATGGCTACACCTTC. Protein sequence: CASSAINYGYTF. The whole variable domain, remainder taken from reference TRBV7-9 and TRBJ1-2, is DTGVSQNPRHKITKRGQNVTFRCDPISEHNRLYWYRQTLGQGPEFLTYFQNEAQLEKSRLLSDRFSAERPKGSFSTLEIQRTEQGDSAMYLCASSAINYGYTFGSGTRLTVV.

The chain couples TRBV12-3 or TRBV12-4 to TRBJ1-1, with 10 bases identical to TRBD1. Trimming removed 6 bases from V and 6 bases from J; junction bases left unmatched: 19. CDR3 length: 18 amino acids. The DNA of the CDR3 is TGTGCCAGCAGCCCACTCCTCGGACAGGGGGTTGGTAGGTCTGAAGCTTTCTTT. This translates into CASSPLLGQGVGRSEAFF.

The sample holds many counts of this clonotype. The gene calls are TRBV7-2 and TRBJ1-1, with D hard to call. V dropped 6 bases and J dropped 3 bases, with 20 bases sitting between them. Looked up from germline, CDR1 is SGHTA and CDR2 is FQGNSA. This CDR3 contains 16 residues. The CDR3 reads CASSQSQHGWDTEAFF. The DNA for the CDR3 is TGTGCCAGCAGTCAATCCCAGCACGGGTGGGACACTGAAGCTTTCTTT.

This clonotype was recorded many times. This chain joins TRBV25-1 and TRBJ1-2; TRBD1 matches at 7 bases. Trimming at V came to 6 bases and at J to 4 bases, leaving 5 bases not matched to a gene. The germline V gene has CDR1 MGHDK and CDR2 SYGVNS. The CDR3 totals 13 residues. The CDR3 coding sequence is TGTGCCAGCAGCCGGGACAGCCTCTATGGCTACACCTTC. Protein product: CASSRDSLYGYTF.

For this clonotype: Just one base apart from a much larger clone, this may be a read error. The CDR3 sequence is CASGQREGGSPLHF. DNA for the CDR3: TGTGCCAGCGGCCAGCGGGAGGGGGGTTCACCCCTCCACTTT. This chain connects TRBV7-9 to TRBJ1-6; TRBD1 might be the D (6 bases). The CDR3 length is 14 residues. Germline-derived CDR1 and CDR2 are SEHNR and FQNEAQ (reference sequence). Trimming shortened V by 8 bases and J by 9 bases, and 17 bases separated the two germline ends.

Worth noting for this clonotype: This may come from a read error, since a much larger clone is one base off. The conserved closing phenylalanine or tryptophan is absent in this CDR3, likely reflecting a read error. The V and J genes are TRBV20-1 and TRBJ2-5; 7 nucleotides match TRBD1. This CDR3 comprises 15 residues. The V and J ends lost 0 bases and 5 bases, in that order; junction bases with no gene match: 9. Germline CDR1 DFQATT, CDR2 SNEGSKA (reference sequence). In DNA form, the CDR3 reads TGCAGTGCTAGAGATCTCAGGACAGGATGGGAGACCCAGTACCTC. Protein: CSARDLRTGWETQYL.

The V gene is TRBV5-4, the J gene TRBJ1-6; possibly TRBD1 for D (5 bases). Germline loops: CDR1 SGHNT, CDR2 YYREEE (reference sequence). V was trimmed by 1 base and J by 7 bases, leaving 18 bases between them. The CDR3 contains 17 residues. CDR3 DNA: TGTGCCAGCAGCTTGCACAGTGGTGGCGGGGGGAATTCACCCCTCCACTTT. Translated, it gives CASSLHSGGGGNSPLHF.

The gene calls are TRBV28 and TRBJ1-5; D call uncertain. The CDR3 sequence is 14 residues long. V was shortened by 1 base and J by 9 bases, with 13 bases between the two germline ends. Per the germline V gene, CDR1 is MDHEN and CDR2 is SYDVKM. The CDR3 coding sequence is TGTGCCAGCAGTTTATCGGGGTCAGAAAGGCCCCAGCATTTT. As protein: CASSLSGSERPQHF.

This clonotype was counted between two and nine times. The chain uses TRBV5-4 and TRBJ1-5; 7 nucleotides line up with TRBD1. Germline V lookup: CDR1 SGHNT, CDR2 YYREEE (reference sequence). The V segment lost 4 bases and the J segment 5 bases; nucleotides outside the gene matches: 3. This CDR3 is 13 amino acids long. The CDR3 DNA reads as TGTGCCAGCAGCGAGGACAGGCATCAGCCCCAGCATTTT. Amino acids: CASSEDRHQPQHF.

This chain joins TRBV6-4 and TRBJ2-7, with 7 bases lining up with TRBD2. The CDR3 consists of 15 residues. The trim removed 4 bases at V and 4 bases at J, leaving 10 bases unmatched. Germline V CDR1 and CDR2: MRHNA, SNTAGT. The CDR3 DNA reads as TGTGCCAGCAGTGCCCTAGCGGCGGAAAGGTACGAGCAGTACTTC. This encodes CASSALAAERYEQYF.